This T cell receptor beta chain was captured by sequencing in a study of PD-1 blockade in mismatch repair-deficient tumors. The wider study: Enrolled 2013-2016, patients had progressing, pretreated mismatch repair-deficient cancers of 12 to 13 types.

The CDR3 has 15 residues. Germline CDR1 LNHNV, CDR2 YYDKDF (reference sequence). Trimming cost V 0 bases and J 1 base, with 7 bases left between them. On this clone itself: Its antigen is undetermined.

Overall study results and limits: Tumor-resident clones, often undetectable pretreatment in blood, expanded then contracted after pembrolizumab.

Clones were read by immunoSEQ multiplex PCR, and TCRdb kept only the in-frame ones, dropping some. The sample carries 100,000 to 150,000 clones, 85% to 90% recorded once. This chain joins TRBV15 and TRBJ1-5; a weak D match, TRBD1 (5 bases). Material: peripheral blood, obtained 44 weeks after starting pembrolizumab. The TCR comes from an adult with mismatch repair-deficient cancer. Here the CDR3 DNA reads TGTGCCACCAGCAGAGATGGGGGGAGCAATCAGCCCCAGCATTTT. Translated, it gives CATSRDGGSNQPQHF.